Below are 24 T cell receptor beta chains sequenced from a single sample in a study of T cell changes during pregnancy in multiple sclerosis. The protocol was immunoSEQ multiplex PCR, while the TCRdb copy is restricted to in-frame clones and leaves out a portion. The repertoire holds about 38,000 clones, with approximately 91% as singletons. This sample comprised CD8+ T cells from peripheral blood mononuclear cells, obtained after pregnancy. These receptors all stem from a female donor with multiple sclerosis, enrolled in a pregnancy study.

This sequence joins TRBV29-1 and TRBJ2-1; D is unresolved. With 3 bases removed from V and 0 bases from J, the gap between germline ends came to 6 bases. Germline V gene lookup returns CDR1 SQVTM and CDR2 ANQGSEA. The CDR3 has 13 residues. Here the CDR3 reads CSVDGSSYNEQFF. In DNA form, the CDR3 reads TGCAGCGTTGACGGTAGCTCCTACAATGAGCAGTTCTTC.

The V call is TRBV27, the J call TRBJ2-7; a weak D match, TRBD1 (5 bases). This CDR3 spans 13 amino acids. Trimming cost V 5 bases and J 3 bases, with 11 bases left between them. Looked up from germline, CDR1 is MNHEY and CDR2 is SMNVEV (reference sequence). Written as DNA, the CDR3 is TGTGCCAGCAGTGGTGGGGCGAACTACGAGCAGTACTTC. Translated, it gives CASSGGANYEQYF.

The chain has TRBV13 and TRBJ2-1; 11 nucleotides align to TRBD2. Germline assignment: CDR1 PRHDT and CDR2 FYEKMQ (reference sequence). Trimming at V came to 5 bases and at J to 4 bases, leaving 4 bases not matched to a gene. The CDR3 runs to 15 residues. DNA of the CDR3: TGTGCCAGCAGCCCGGGGACTAGCGGTTACAATGAGCAGTTCTTC. This translates into CASSPGTSGYNEQFF.

V gene TRBV19 combines with J gene TRBJ1-1; D is uncertain. Germline V gives CDR1 LNHDA, CDR2 SQIVND (reference sequence). This CDR3 comprises 14 residues. Trimming stripped 1 base from V and 6 bases from J, with 12 bases between. CDR3 nucleotides: TGTGCCAGTAGTATAGGAGGGCGGACGGCTGAAGCTTTCTTT. It codes for CASSIGGRTAEAFF.

This rearrangement joins TRBV4-1 to TRBJ2-4, with TRBD1 identical over 7 bases. In germline, CDR1 is MGHRA, CDR2 YSYEKL. V was clipped by 4 bases and J by 5 bases; unmatched bases: 5. The CDR3 has 14 amino acids. CDR3 amino acids: CASSPKTGENIQYF. CDR3 coding DNA: TGCGCCAGCAGCCCAAAAACAGGGGAAAACATTCAGTACTTC.

J is TRBJ1-2 and V is TRBV9; tentatively, D is TRBD1 (5 bases). This CDR3 comprises 12 residues. V dropped 3 bases and J dropped 5 bases, with 8 bases sitting between them. From germline, CDR1 is SGDLS and CDR2 YYNGEE. In DNA, the CDR3 is TGTGCCAGCAGCGGCGACAGTTATGGCTACACCTTC. Protein sequence: CASSGDSYGYTF.

The chain recombines TRBV6-6 with TRBJ2-3; 8 bases match TRBD2. The CDR3 covers 14 residues. Germline V lookup: CDR1 MNHNY, CDR2 SVGAGI (reference sequence). The V and J ends lost 7 bases and 1 base, in that order; junction bases with no gene match: 4. CDR3 in DNA: TGTGCCAGCAAGGGGCGGGGGGGCACAGATACGCAGTATTTT. This gives the protein CASKGRGGTDTQYF.

The V call is TRBV29-1, the J call TRBJ2-7, with 7 bases aligning to TRBD1. The junction had 6 bases not matched to a gene; V was cut back by 2 bases and J by 2 bases. The CDR3 covers 14 residues. The germline V gene encodes CDR1 SQVTM and CDR2 ANQGSEA. CDR3 sequence: CSVEPTGPPYEQYF. The CDR3 bases are TGCAGCGTTGAACCGACAGGGCCTCCCTACGAGCAGTACTTC.

The gene calls are TRBV4-1 and TRBJ1-2, with 11 bases matching TRBD1. The CDR3 runs to 15 residues. V shed 4 bases and J 8 bases; nucleotides not matched to a gene: 9. The V gene's germline CDR1 is MGHRA and CDR2 YSYEKL. Written as DNA, the CDR3 is TGCGCCAGCAGCCTTCCACCGGGACAGGGGGAAGGCTACACCTTC. It specifies CASSLPPGQGEGYTF.

The chain uses TRBV6-6 and TRBJ1-2; TRBD1 agrees at 8 bases. Germline V gene data show CDR1 as MNHNY and CDR2 as SVGAGI (reference sequence). CDR3 size: 12 residues. Germline trimming cut 10 bases from V and 3 bases from J; bases unmatched to any gene: 4. The CDR3 nucleotides are TGTGCCACTCGGGGACAGGACTATGGCTACACCTTC. Translating it yields CATRGQDYGYTF.

J is TRBJ2-7 and V is TRBV28; 11 positions match TRBD2. The CDR3 covers 16 residues. V gave up 6 bases and J gave up 3 bases; unmatched junction bases: 10. Germline V gene lookup returns CDR1 MDHEN and CDR2 SYDVKM. CDR3 sequence: CASRTMTSGANYEQYF. CDR3 DNA sequence: TGTGCCAGCAGGACTATGACTAGCGGGGCAAACTACGAGCAGTACTTC.

This clone has just one count. The chain carries TRBV7-2 and TRBJ1-3; unclear D gene. V was clipped by 6 bases and J by 2 bases, with 8 bases between them. CDR3 length: 13 residues. CDR1 and CDR2 (germline): SGHTA, FQGNSA. The CDR3 is CASRTTTGNTIYF. The DNA of the CDR3 is TGTGCCAGCAGGACGACAACTGGAAACACCATATATTTT. The whole variable domain, filled in from reference TRBV7-2 and TRBJ1-3, reads GAGVSQSPSNKVTEKGKDVELRCDPISGHTALYWYRQSLGQGLEFLIYFQGNSAPDKSGLPSDRFSAERTGGSVSTLTIQRTQQEDSAVYLCASRTTTGNTIYFGEGSWLTVV.

V is TRBV14 and J is TRBJ1-2; 9 bases match TRBD1. J lost 4 bases, V lost 0 bases, and 6 bases had no gene match. This CDR3 contains 16 residues. Per germline, CDR1 SGHDN and CDR2 FVKESK. CDR3 nucleotide sequence: TGTGCCAGCAGCCAAGATTACAGGGGGCCCCCCTATGGCTACACCTTC. This translates into CASSQDYRGPPYGYTF.

The V gene is TRBV7-9, the J gene TRBJ1-1; D perhaps matches TRBD1 (6 bases). Trimming cost V 5 bases and J 0 bases, with 10 bases left between them. The length of the CDR3 is 14 residues. From germline, CDR1 is SEHNR and CDR2 FQNEAQ (reference sequence). The CDR3 loop is CASSVDSLNTEAFF. CDR3 DNA: TGTGCCAGCAGCGTGGACAGCCTGAACACTGAAGCTTTCTTT.

This clone showed up just once. This chain uses TRBV9 with TRBJ1-2, with TRBD1 matching 8 bases. CDR3 length: 15 amino acids. With V trimmed by 3 bases and J by 4 bases, 8 bases remained unmatched. The germline CDR1 and CDR2 sequences are SGDLS and YYNGEE. CDR3 sequence: CASSDDGQGFYGYTF. The CDR3 DNA follows: TGTGCCAGCAGCGACGACGGACAGGGCTTCTATGGCTACACCTTC.

This clone appeared once. The chain has TRBV7-9 and TRBJ2-7, with TRBD1 as a possible D gene (5 bases). CDR3 length equals 15 residues. Germline V gene sequence: CDR1 SEHNR, CDR2 FQNEAQ (reference sequence). V dropped 3 bases and J dropped 6 bases, with 18 bases sitting between them. This CDR3 is CASSFALDNQGEQYF. CDR3 sequence (DNA): TGTGCCAGCAGCTTCGCCTTGGACAATCAGGGCGAGCAGTACTTC.

V usage is TRBV7-9 and J usage is TRBJ2-1; 10 positions agree with TRBD1. V was pared by 5 bases and J by 9 bases, with 10 bases of the junction left unmatched. Germline loops: CDR1 SEHNR, CDR2 FQNEAQ (reference sequence). This CDR3 spans 15 amino acids. In DNA form, the CDR3 reads TGTGCCAGCAGCCTAAGACAGGGGGCGGGTAGTGAGCAGTTCTTC. Its translation is CASSLRQGAGSEQFF.

This clone was observed a few times. The V and J genes are TRBV4-1 and TRBJ1-1; D may be TRBD1 (5 bases). Germline V lookup: CDR1 MGHRA, CDR2 YSYEKL. The CDR3 totals 14 residues. V was pared by 0 bases and J by 4 bases, with 9 bases between. CDR3 coding DNA: TGCGCCAGCAGCCAAGATCAGGGAGGCACTGAAGCTTTCTTT. Its protein is CASSQDQGGTEAFF.

This clone was observed once. J is TRBJ2-5 and V is TRBV10-3, with 11 nucleotides matching TRBD2. The junction had 6 bases not matched to a gene; V was cut back by 2 bases and J by 1 base. Germline values: CDR1 ENHRY, CDR2 SYGVKD. This CDR3 is built from 17 residues. CDR3 DNA sequence: TGTGCCATCAGTGAGGGAACTAGCGGGAGCCCCCAAGAGACCCAGTACTTC. It encodes CAISEGTSGSPQETQYF.

The CDR3 region is CASSEGQYNSPLHF. DNA for the CDR3: TGTGCCAGCAGCGAAGGACAGTATAATTCACCCCTCCACTTT. V gene TRBV9 combines with J gene TRBJ1-6; D might be TRBD1 (6 bases). This CDR3 has 14 residues. Germline CDR1 SGDLS, CDR2 YYNGEE. V was pared by 3 bases and J by 4 bases, with 8 bases between.

The chain links TRBV6-1 to TRBJ2-7; maybe TRBD2 (6 bases). Germline CDR1 and CDR2: MNHNS and SASEGT. Deletions cut 8 bases from V and 7 bases from J, with 18 bases between. This CDR3 comprises 13 residues. CDR3 in amino acids: CASGGTIIEEQYF. The CDR3 DNA follows: TGTGCCAGCGGGGGGACGATTATAGAAGAGCAGTACTTC.

The chain combines TRBV13 with TRBJ2-2; 8 nucleotides match TRBD1. The CDR3 has 14 amino acids. Germline CDR1 and CDR2: PRHDT and FYEKMQ (reference sequence). Trimming at V came to 3 bases and at J to 5 bases, leaving 2 bases not matched to a gene. DNA of the CDR3: TGTGCCAGCAGCTTGACAGGGGCGACCGGGGAGCTGTTTTTT. It specifies CASSLTGATGELFF.

This chain links TRBV19 with TRBJ2-1; D might be TRBD1 (5 bases). This CDR3 contains 12 residues. V lost 4 bases to trimming and J lost 10 bases, with 11 bases between them. Germline V CDR1 and CDR2: LNHDA, SQIVND (reference sequence). The CDR3 sequence is CASSTPGWEQFF. In DNA, the CDR3 is TGTGCCAGTAGTACTCCAGGGTGGGAGCAGTTCTTC. Full variable domain (remainder filled in from reference TRBV19 and TRBJ2-1): DGGITQSPKYLFRKEGQNVTLSCEQNLNHDAMYWYRQDPGQGLRLIYYSQIVNDFQKGDIAEGYSVSREKKESFPLTVTSAQKNPTAFYLCASSTPGWEQFFGPGTRLTVL.

The chain couples TRBV30 to TRBJ1-3; 10 nucleotides agree with TRBD1. The CDR3 contains 17 residues. With 4 bases clipped from V and 4 bases from J, the junction kept 13 bases outside the gene matches. Germline assignment: CDR1 GTSNPN and CDR2 SVGIG (reference sequence). DNA of the CDR3: TGTGCCTGGATCCGGGACAGGGGCCTTCGGCCCGGAAACACCATATATTTT. Translating gives CAWIRDRGLRPGNTIYF.